This T cell receptor beta chain was captured by sequencing in a study of blood T cells in healthy people across ages (dated by TCRdb to between 2014 and 2017). Looking at the study overall: In model experiments, template switching captured roughly one uniquely barcoded TCR beta cDNA molecule for every two T cells. The study measured age-related changes in TCR beta repertoire diversity using deep sequencing normalized with unique cDNA molecular identifiers. Donors were grouped into four age groups: young (average 16 years), middle-aged (39), aged (about 59) and long-lived (about 82). To avoid experimental bias, donors of different ages were distributed randomly across sequencing lanes. For two donors (one aged 18 to 30 and one aged 80 or older), the study analyzed two additional independent replicas of 1 million unique cDNA reads from the same blood draw.

The receptor library was made with 5' RACE. The listed sequencing device is Illumina HiSeq 2500. The second PCR ran for about 6 to 12 cycles and used a J-beta primer mix along with a sample-barcoded 5' primer. Each TCR beta cDNA molecule received a unique molecular identifier from a template-switch 5' adaptor carrying 12 random nucleotides. Each sample yielded at least 3 million CDR3-containing paired-end reads. First-strand cDNA synthesis was performed from all RNA using the Mint cDNA synthesis kit, with priming by a TRBC-specific oligonucleotide. After uracil-DNA glycosylase treatment, a first 18-cycle PCR used universal primers M1SS and BC2_uni_R on all cDNA. Per the original workflow: For normalization, 1 million high-quality reads were randomly selected from each sample, with every read carrying a distinct molecular identifier. Instead of being binned into consensus sequences, reads that shared molecular identifiers were thrown out. MiTCR, with a Q25 quality threshold and the strictest error-elimination algorithm, was used for CDR3 identification, clonotype clustering and error correction. A nonparametric unseen species model with Euler transformation was used to estimate lower-bound total TCR beta diversity. TCRdb applied fastp at Q25 and MiXCR to the public reads, then kept only in-frame beta chains. Each CDR3 protein gets just one entry, which takes the most common genes and DNA from the rows behind it. The V and J calls and clone size are TCRdb's, not the authors'. Present in this sample are some 710,000 distinct CDR3 sequences, about half of which were seen just once. Clones ranked in the top ten supply 15% to 20% of the sample.

This clonotype turned up a few times. The specificity of this receptor is unknown. Base-call qualities are not available, and no considerably larger clone is one nucleotide away. Study-wide findings and limitations: A strong correlation was found between observed TCR beta diversity and the percentage of naive T cells measured by flow cytometry. Conclusive comparison of naive and antigen-experienced compartments was prevented by the profiling of bulk unsorted PBMCs. Compared with the aged group, the long-lived group had more naive CD4+ T cells, fewer expanded clones and increased TCR diversity, a pattern suggesting age selection. Because the CMV infection status of the donors was unknown, age-related changes in expanded clonotypes may potentially have been confounded. Estimates of total diversity from one million sequenced T cells were regarded as lower bounds and underestimates. As age increased, observed TCR beta diversity per million T cells dropped in a roughly linear way, and a significant reduction was already evident by age 40.

Donors were under 40 systemically healthy Caucasian individuals from Russia aged roughly 6 to 100 years. Each donor gave about 9.7 milliliters of peripheral blood, drawn into EDTA-treated Vacutainer tubes. Ficoll-Paque density-gradient centrifugation was used to isolate PBMCs, with at least 7 million per sample. Trizol reagent was used to extract total RNA from PBMCs, with at least 5.5 micrograms per sample. The percentages of naive CD45RAhigh/CD27high T cells were determined by flow cytometry on a PBMC aliquot from every donor. According to the germline V gene, CDR1 reads SGHRS and CDR2 reads YFSETQ. V loses 0 bases of germline sequence and J loses 4 bases, and the interval between the two ends is 10 bases. The CDR3 spans 15 residues, from the cysteine through the phenylalanine. Only the CDR3 region is kept as DNA, spanning 45 bases read in frame from base 1.

This sequence uses TRBV5-1 and TRBJ1-4; 5 matching bases give a weak D call of TRBD1. What was sequenced was blood. The TCR comes from an elderly man in good health. The nucleotide sequence reads TGCGCCAGCAGCTTGGAGGGGAGGGGTAATGAAAAACTGTTTTTT. Translated, it reads CASSLEGRGNEKLFF. The entire variable domain, with the stretches around the CDR3 drawn from the reference TRBV5-1 and TRBJ1-4 proteins, is KAGVTQTPRYLIKTRGQQVTLSCSPISGHRSVSWYQQTPGQGLQFLFEYFSETQRNKGNFPGRFSGRQFSNSRSEMNVSTLELGDSALYLCASSLEGRGNEKLFFGSGTQLSVL.